Shown below are 30 T cell receptor beta chains from a single sample sequenced in a study of T cells after yellow fever vaccination. TCRdb recomputed calls from the 5' RACE reads with MiXCR, one row per CDR3 protein. The sample has approximately 330,000 distinct CDR3 sequences, approximately 4% seen once. The specimen comprised PBMCs, sampled 5 days after the yellow fever booster vaccination. Source of these receptors: a man between 18 and 35 years old who received the YFV17D yellow fever vaccine.

The genes are TRBV10-3 and TRBJ2-3, with D perhaps being TRBD1 or TRBD2 (5 bases each). Germline V gene lookup returns CDR1 ENHRY and CDR2 SYGVKD. This CDR3 is 18 amino acids long. Trimming removed 2 bases at V and 1 base at J, with 19 bases between. CDR3 region: CAISEGALDGTRTDTQYF. CDR3 nucleotide sequence: TGTGCCATCAGTGAGGGGGCGCTTGACGGGACGCGCACAGATACGCAGTATTTT.

This clonotype was seen more than once but under ten times. The gene calls are TRBV27 and TRBJ2-7, with TRBD2 as a possible D gene (5 bases). The CDR3 consists of 14 residues. Germline assignment: CDR1 MNHEY and CDR2 SMNVEV (reference sequence). The V gene lost 4 bases and the J gene lost 3 bases, with 13 bases spanning the gap. The DNA of the CDR3 is TGTGCCAGCAGTTCACGAGCGGCTTACTACGAGCAGTACTTC. It encodes CASSSRAAYYEQYF.

The chain uses TRBV10-3 and TRBJ2-2; tentative D call: TRBD2 (6 bases). This CDR3 has 18 residues. The germline V gene has CDR1 ENHRY and CDR2 SYGVKD. V was trimmed by 0 bases and J by 0 bases, leaving 14 bases between them. The CDR3 sequence: CAISESSGGGANTGELFF. CDR3 nucleotide sequence: TGTGCCATCAGTGAGTCGTCCGGTGGCGGGGCGAACACCGGGGAGCTGTTTTTT.

This clonotype was counted only a few times. V and J are TRBV9 and TRBJ1-1, with D unclear. Per the germline V gene, CDR1 is SGDLS and CDR2 is YYNGEE. There are 16 residues in the CDR3. The V end lost 4 bases, the J end lost 3 bases, and 19 bases lay between the germline ends. The CDR3 sequence: CASSPGPIGMDTEAFF. The CDR3 DNA reads TGTGCCAGCAGCCCAGGTCCGATCGGTATGGACACTGAAGCTTTCTTT.

This rearrangement joins TRBV19 to TRBJ2-7; TRBD1 matches at 8 bases. This CDR3 comprises 14 residues. The germline V gene has CDR1 LNHDA and CDR2 SQIVND (reference sequence). Trimming at V came to 0 bases and at J to 4 bases, leaving 2 bases not matched to a gene. In DNA, the CDR3 is TGTGCCAGTAGTATAGATGACAGGGGATACGAGCAGTACTTC. It encodes CASSIDDRGYEQYF.

Note on this clonotype: A much larger clone lies a single base off, so this may be a read error. A read error is likely, as this CDR3 ends without the conserved phenylalanine or tryptophan. The chain joins TRBV28 to TRBJ2-1; D is possibly TRBD2 (5 bases). V was cut by 10 bases and J by 8 bases, with 18 bases left in between. Germline V gene sequence: CDR1 MDHEN, CDR2 SYDVKM. This CDR3 contains 13 residues. CDR3 sequence: CAISRGFRDEQFC. CDR3 DNA: TGTGCCATCTCGCGAGGGTTTCGCGATGAGCAGTTCTGC.

The V call is TRBV12-3 or TRBV12-4, the J call TRBJ1-6; 7 bases map to TRBD1. The CDR3 is made up of 14 amino acids. V trimming: 3 bases; J trimming: 10 bases; junction bases outside the gene matches: 6. CDR3 bases: TGTGCCAGCAGTTTGGGTCAGGGGGTATCACCCCTCCACTTT. Translated, it gives CASSLGQGVSPLHF.

This clonotype was detected ten times or more. The chain employs TRBV6-6 and TRBJ2-2, with D possibly matching TRBD1 (5 bases). Germline V gene lookup returns CDR1 MNHNY and CDR2 SVGAGI (reference sequence). This CDR3 region has 17 residues. V was cut by 6 bases and J by 3 bases, with 20 bases left in between. CDR3 amino acids: CASSYGWTTVDTGELFF. CDR3 sequence (DNA): TGTGCCAGCAGCTACGGTTGGACAACCGTCGACACCGGGGAGCTGTTTTTT.

This clonotype was observed a few times. Since a much larger clone is just one base distant, this may be a read error. The chain recombines TRBV3-1 with TRBJ2-1, with D perhaps matching TRBD2 (6 bases). Germline values: CDR1 LGHDT, CDR2 YNNKEL (reference sequence). V was trimmed by 3 bases and J by 7 bases, leaving 19 bases between them. CDR3 length: 16 residues. The CDR3 protein is CASSHTPSVLGNEQFF. The CDR3 bases are TGTGCCAGCAGCCATACCCCTAGCGTACTTGGGAATGAGCAGTTCTTC.

At least ten counts were recorded for this clonotype. The CDR3: CASSLASSGIGELFF. The CDR3 DNA sequence: TGTGCCAGCAGCTTAGCGTCTAGCGGGATAGGGGAGCTGTTTTTT. V is TRBV7-2 and J is TRBJ2-2; TRBD2 matches 9 bases. Germline CDR1 is SGHTA and CDR2 is FQGNSA. There are 15 residues in the CDR3. Unmatched junction bases numbered 4, after V lost 0 bases and J lost 8 bases.

In this sample, this clonotype turned up a few times. The V call is TRBV28, the J call TRBJ2-7; 9 bases agree with TRBD2. V lost 5 bases to trimming and J lost 0 bases; unmatched junction nucleotides: 5. CDR1 is MDHEN, CDR2 SYDVKM, per germline. CDR3 length equals 15 residues. The CDR3 sequence is CASSPLAGASYEQYV. DNA for the CDR3: TGTGCCAGCAGTCCACTAGCGGGTGCCTCCTACGAGCAGTACGTC.

The chain has TRBV12-3 or TRBV12-4 and TRBJ2-5; tentatively, D is TRBD2 (5 bases). Deletions cut 7 bases from V and 5 bases from J, with 8 bases between. The CDR3 has 11 residues. The CDR3 DNA sequence: TGTGCCAGCACCGGCGGGGAGACCCAGTACTTC. Protein: CASTGGETQYF.

This clonotype was picked up a small number of times. The V call is TRBV4-1, the J call TRBJ2-7, with a possible D match to TRBD1 (5 bases). Trimming took off 3 bases at V and 3 bases at J, with 9 bases between the two ends. Germline lookup yields CDR1 MGHRA and CDR2 YSYEKL. The CDR3 has 13 amino acids. The CDR3, as DNA: TGCGCCAGCAGCCACTACCAGGGCTACGAGCAGTACTTC. Its translation is CASSHYQGYEQYF.

The V call is TRBV5-4, the J call TRBJ1-1; D ambiguous. The CDR3 is 14 amino acids. Trimming removed 7 bases from V and 2 bases from J, with 15 bases in between. The germline gives CDR1 SGHNT, CDR2 YYREEE (reference sequence). CDR3 DNA: TGTGCCAGCCAGCCGGACGTTGCTAACACTGAAGCTTTCTTT. It yields the protein CASQPDVANTEAFF.

This clonotype appeared a few times. This rearrangement joins TRBV6-5 to TRBJ2-4; D is perhaps TRBD1 (6 bases). The CDR3 runs 15 residues. V lost 4 bases, J lost 8 bases, and 18 bases lay in between. Looked up from germline, CDR1 is MNHEY and CDR2 is SVGAGI. CDR3 sequence (DNA): TGTGCCAGCAGTTGGTCCTACAGGGCAGGGGACATTCAGTACTTC. This gives the protein CASSWSYRAGDIQYF.

Only a few counts were recorded for this clonotype. The J gene is TRBJ2-1, the V gene TRBV27, with D possibly TRBD2 on 5 matching bases. In germline, CDR1 is MNHEY, CDR2 SMNVEV (reference sequence). The CDR3 is 15 residues long. V lost 6 bases and J 5 bases, leaving 17 bases between the germline ends. The CDR3 bases are TGTGCCAGCAGGCATACCCGGGATCCCAACAATGAGCAGTTCTTC. Translation gives CASRHTRDPNNEQFF.

This clonotype was seen a few times. This rearrangement joins TRBV28 to TRBJ2-7; TRBD2 aligns across 7 bases. The V and J ends lost 8 bases and 3 bases, in that order; junction bases with no gene match: 4. The germline gives CDR1 MDHEN, CDR2 SYDVKM. The CDR3 has 12 amino acids. The DNA of the CDR3 is TGTGCCAGCTCGGGGGGAGTCTACGAGCAGTACGTC. This translates into CASSGGVYEQYV.

This clonotype showed up just a few times. The gene calls are TRBV7-2 and TRBJ2-7; no firm D call. With 6 bases removed from V and 0 bases from J, the gap between germline ends came to 9 bases. The CDR3 runs to 13 residues. Germline-derived CDR1 and CDR2 are SGHTA and FQGNSA. For the CDR3, the DNA is TGTGCCAGCAGGCTTGTGGACTCCTACGAGCAGTACTTC. This gives the protein CASRLVDSYEQYF.

This clonotype was recorded a few times. The chain is built from TRBV3-1 and TRBJ2-5, with TRBD1 matching over 7 bases. This CDR3 has 17 amino acids. The V gene end was trimmed by 3 bases and the J gene end by 2 bases; junction bases not matched to a gene: 12. Germline values: CDR1 LGHDT, CDR2 YNNKEL (reference sequence). DNA of the CDR3: TGTGCCAGCAGCCACCTAAGGCCGGGGACAGCTCAAGAGACCCAGTACTTC. It translates to CASSHLRPGTAQETQYF.

This clonotype has a handful of counts. V usage is TRBV7-2 and J usage is TRBJ1-5, with 8 bases that match TRBD1. The germline gives CDR1 SGHTA, CDR2 FQGNSA. V trimming: 3 bases; J trimming: 5 bases; junction bases outside the gene matches: 3. The CDR3 runs to 14 residues. This CDR3 reads CASSFAGGDQPQHF. Written as DNA, the CDR3 is TGTGCCAGCAGCTTCGCAGGGGGCGATCAGCCCCAGCATTTT. The complete variable domain, with remaining parts taken from reference TRBV7-2 and TRBJ1-5, reads GAGVSQSPSNKVTEKGKDVELRCDPISGHTALYWYRQSLGQGLEFLIYFQGNSAPDKSGLPSDRFSAERTGGSVSTLTIQRTQQEDSAVYLCASSFAGGDQPQHFGDGTRLSIL.

This clonotype was detected only a few times. The gene calls are TRBV6-6 and TRBJ1-2; D unclear. Germline assignment: CDR1 MNHNY and CDR2 SVGAGI (reference sequence). V lost 2 bases and J 2 bases, leaving 12 bases between the germline ends. This CDR3 region has 15 residues. The CDR3 protein is CASSYVGGLNYGYTF. The CDR3 region has the DNA TGTGCCAGCAGTTACGTGGGCGGATTAAACTATGGCTACACCTTC.

This chain uses TRBV19 with TRBJ1-5; perhaps TRBD1 as D (6 bases). Germline V gene sequence: CDR1 LNHDA, CDR2 SQIVND (reference sequence). The CDR3 loop spans 14 amino acids. V was shortened by 6 bases and J by 3 bases, with 12 bases between the two germline ends. CDR3 sequence: CASRANRDNQPQHF. The CDR3 DNA reads TGTGCCAGTAGGGCAAACAGGGACAATCAGCCCCAGCATTTT.

This chain links TRBV20-1 with TRBJ1-1, with D possibly being TRBD1 (6 bases). The germline V and J ends were trimmed by 6 bases and 1 base, with 15 bases remaining between them. Germline V CDR1 and CDR2: DFQATT, SNEGSKA (reference sequence). The CDR3 length is 14 residues. DNA of the CDR3: TGCAGTGCCCCACCGGGACATTGGAACACTGAAGCTTTCTTT. Translated, it gives CSAPPGHWNTEAFF.

The table lists this clonotype with many counts. The rearrangement uses TRBV6-4 and TRBJ2-3, with TRBD2 as a possible D gene (6 bases). Trimming stripped 3 bases from V and 3 bases from J, with 13 bases between. The CDR3 has 15 residues. In germline, CDR1 is MRHNA, CDR2 SNTAGT. The CDR3 DNA is TGTGCCAGCAGTGAAGGACTAAAGGGGACAGATACGCAGTATTTT. Its protein product is CASSEGLKGTDTQYF.

This chain connects TRBV7-6 to TRBJ2-1; 7 nucleotides agree with TRBD2. The CDR3 runs 14 residues. From germline, CDR1 is SGHVS and CDR2 FNYEAQ. The V and J ends lost 7 bases and 6 bases, in that order; junction bases with no gene match: 9. This CDR3 reads CASTTPGLVNEQFF. The CDR3 coding sequence is TGTGCCAGCACCACCCCCGGACTAGTCAATGAGCAGTTCTTC.

V and J are TRBV9 and TRBJ2-6; D possibly corresponds to TRBD1 (6 bases). V was shortened by 3 bases and J by 3 bases, with 13 bases between the two germline ends. Germline V gene lookup returns CDR1 SGDLS and CDR2 YYNGEE. The CDR3 runs to 16 residues. The CDR3 loop reads CASSAGQVGGANVLTF. The CDR3 DNA is TGTGCCAGCAGCGCGGGACAAGTGGGTGGGGCCAACGTCCTGACTTTC.

This clonotype was found a few times. The chain has TRBV4-3 and TRBJ2-3; 8 positions agree with TRBD1. The CDR3 loop spans 16 amino acids. CDR1 LGHNA and CDR2 YSLEER come from the germline V gene. With 2 bases clipped from V and 4 bases from J, the junction kept 8 bases outside the gene matches. CDR3 sequence: CASSQLDRGRPDTQYF. CDR3 coding DNA: TGCGCCAGCAGCCAACTTGACAGGGGACGGCCAGATACGCAGTATTTT.

This clonotype was detected many times. V is TRBV27 and J is TRBJ2-7; perhaps TRBD2 as D (6 bases). V was trimmed by 3 bases and J by 3 bases, leaving 12 bases between them. The germline CDR1 and CDR2 sequences are MNHEY and SMNVEV (reference sequence). The CDR3 has 14 residues. The CDR3 sequence is CASSFRAGDYEQYF. CDR3 nucleotides: TGTGCCAGCAGTTTCAGAGCGGGCGACTACGAGCAGTACTTC.

This clonotype was seen repeatedly, ten times or more. The gene calls are TRBV9 and TRBJ2-1; D is unresolved. V dropped 4 bases and J dropped 4 bases, with 9 bases sitting between them. Germline CDR1 SGDLS, CDR2 YYNGEE. The CDR3 is 13 amino acids. The CDR3 DNA sequence: TGTGCCAGCAGCCTTACCCAATACAATGAGCAGTTCTTC. Translation gives CASSLTQYNEQFF.

This clonotype was seen many times. The chain is built from TRBV6-5 and TRBJ1-2, with 9 bases lining up with TRBD1. The trim removed 0 bases at V and 7 bases at J, leaving 6 bases unmatched. This CDR3 is 15 amino acids long. Germline V gives CDR1 MNHEY, CDR2 SVGAGI. The CDR3 sequence: CASSYSTTGGRGYTF. In DNA form, the CDR3 reads TGTGCCAGCAGTTACTCAACCACAGGGGGCCGTGGCTACACCTTC.